This T cell receptor beta chain was recovered during a study of identifying expanded T cells in peripheral blood. Overall study results and limits: Variance in clone template counts between two-week samples significantly increased with total template count across all healthy donors.

A word on this clone: Its antigen is still unknown.

The CDR3 spans 16 residues. V trimming: 4 bases; J trimming: 2 bases; junction bases outside the gene matches: 3. The germline V gene encodes CDR1 LNHDA and CDR2 SQIVND (reference sequence). Sequencing was performed with immunoSEQ multiplex PCR; in TCRdb, only in-frame clones are kept and a portion is missing. Of about 110,000 clones in the sample, roughly 90% were seen once. The TCR was taken from a person aged 18 to 75 in good health. The V call is TRBV19, the J call TRBJ2-1; TRBD2 matches at 12 bases. The sequenced material came from blood. The CDR3 bases are TGTGCCAGTAGTACTCCTAGCGGGGGGGCCTACAATGAGCAGTTCTTC. As protein: CASSTPSGGAYNEQFF.